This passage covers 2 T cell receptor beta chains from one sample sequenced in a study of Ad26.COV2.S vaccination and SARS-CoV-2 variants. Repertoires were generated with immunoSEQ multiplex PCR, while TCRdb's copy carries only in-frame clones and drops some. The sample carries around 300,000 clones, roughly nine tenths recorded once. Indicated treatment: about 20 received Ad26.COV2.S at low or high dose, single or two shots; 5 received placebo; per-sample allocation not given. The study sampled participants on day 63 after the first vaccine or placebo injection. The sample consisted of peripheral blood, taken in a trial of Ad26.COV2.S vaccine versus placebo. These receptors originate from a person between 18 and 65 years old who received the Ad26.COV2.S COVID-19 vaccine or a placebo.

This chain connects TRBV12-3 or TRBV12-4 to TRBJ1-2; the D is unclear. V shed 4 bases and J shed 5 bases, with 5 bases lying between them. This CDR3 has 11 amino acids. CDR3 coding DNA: TGTGCCAGCAGTTCTCGTTATGGCTACACCTTC. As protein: CASSSRYGYTF.

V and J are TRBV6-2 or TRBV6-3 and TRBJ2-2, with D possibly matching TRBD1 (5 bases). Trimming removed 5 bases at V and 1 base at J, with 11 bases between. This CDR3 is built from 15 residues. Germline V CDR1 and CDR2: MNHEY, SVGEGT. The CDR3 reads CASSKDRKNTGELFF. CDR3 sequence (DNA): TGTGCCAGCAGTAAAGACAGAAAGAACACCGGGGAGCTGTTTTTT.